What follows are 29 T cell receptor beta chains derived from one specimen sequenced in a study of T cells in Graves' hyperthyroidism and ophthalmopathy. TCR beta CDR3 region amplification was performed from RNA transcripts. First-round RT-PCR targeting the TCR CDR3 was performed with the HTBI primer set. TCRdb fed the multiplex PCR reads into MiXCR, producing one record per CDR3 protein. The sample contains hundreds of thousands of distinct CDR3 sequences, roughly an eighth of which appear only once. Input material: blood. These receptor sequences come from a middle-aged woman with Graves' ophthalmopathy.

This chain links TRBV4-2 with TRBJ2-3; 7 bases align to TRBD2. The CDR3 consists of 16 residues. V lost 4 bases and J lost 1; bases outside the gene matches: 8. Germline V CDR1 and CDR2: LGHNA, YNFKEQ. CDR3 nucleotides: TGTGCCAGCAGCCTCACTGCGGCGGGGGGCACAGATACGCAGTATTTT. Its protein is CASSLTAAGGTDTQYF.

The J gene is TRBJ2-7, the V gene TRBV6-2 or TRBV6-3, with D tentatively TRBD1 (6 bases). Germline CDR1 reads MNHEY; CDR2 reads SVGEGT. The germline V and J ends were trimmed by 8 bases and 6 bases, with 23 bases remaining between them. CDR3 length equals 15 residues. Here the CDR3 DNA reads TGTGCCAGCCCGAGCGATACTACAGGGTTGGGCGAGCAGTACTTC. Protein product: CASPSDTTGLGEQYF.

This clonotype was recorded at least ten times. The chain couples TRBV28 to TRBJ2-7, with 7 bases aligning to TRBD1. Unmatched junction bases numbered 8, after V lost 6 bases and J lost 3 bases. The CDR3 consists of 14 residues. CDR1 MDHEN and CDR2 SYDVKM come from the germline V gene. This CDR3 is CASSHRGMYYEQYF. The CDR3 DNA reads TGTGCCAGCAGCCACAGGGGTATGTACTACGAGCAGTACTTC.

This clonotype was picked up a small number of times. The chain recombines TRBV10-1 with TRBJ1-4, with D maybe TRBD1 (6 bases). This CDR3 comprises 16 residues. The V and J ends lost 6 bases and 5 bases respectively, with 19 bases between them. Germline V gives CDR1 WNHNN, CDR2 SYGVQD (reference sequence). CDR3 DNA sequence: TGCGCCAGCAGCCCTCGATTGGGGGCAGAAAATGAAAAACTGTTTTTT. Protein sequence: CASSPRLGAENEKLFF.

This clonotype was seen many times. The V gene is TRBV28, the J gene TRBJ1-2; D is undetermined. V lost 3 bases and J lost 4, with 12 bases in between. The germline V gene has CDR1 MDHEN and CDR2 SYDVKM. This CDR3 comprises 14 residues. In DNA form, the CDR3 reads TGTGCCAGCAGTTTCCGAGCCAAGACCTATGGCTACACCTTC. Encoded protein: CASSFRAKTYGYTF.

This clonotype was detected only a few times. The V call is TRBV28, the J call TRBJ1-1; no definite D call. The CDR3 length is 13 residues. V lost 3 bases and J lost 11, with 16 bases in between. CDR1 and CDR2 (germline): MDHEN, SYDVKM. The CDR3 DNA is TGTGCCAGCAGTTTCCCTCCAGTTTCCGGGGCTTTCTTT. Translation: CASSFPPVSGAFF. Drawing the rest from reference TRBV28 and TRBJ1-1, the complete variable domain is DVKVTQSSRYLVKRTGEKVFLECVQDMDHENMFWYRQDPGLGLRLIYFSYDVKMKEKGDIPEGYSVSREKKERFSLILESASTNQTSMYLCASSFPPVSGAFFGQGTRLTVV.

This clonotype was detected a few times. The chain links TRBV20-1 to TRBJ2-7, with no clear D. The ends were cut back, 7 bases at V and 3 bases at J, with 10 bases in the middle. Looked up from germline, CDR1 is DFQATT and CDR2 is SNEGSKA (reference sequence). This CDR3 is built from 11 residues. The CDR3 DNA sequence: TGCAGTGTCCACGCAAACTACGAGCAGTACTTC. As protein: CSVHANYEQYF.

This clonotype was observed at least ten times. The rearrangement links TRBV27 to TRBJ1-2; 9 positions match TRBD1. Germline V lookup: CDR1 MNHEY, CDR2 SMNVEV (reference sequence). The CDR3 extends over 17 amino acids. Losses at the gene ends were 2 bases for V and 2 bases for J; bases not matched to a gene: 9. CDR3 DNA sequence: TGTGCCAGCAGTTTAACCCCGACAGGGGGAAGAAACTATGGCTACACCTTC. Translation: CASSLTPTGGRNYGYTF.

This clonotype was seen more than once but under ten times. This chain joins TRBV7-2 and TRBJ1-2; 7 bases agree with TRBD1. Germline V gene lookup returns CDR1 SGHTA and CDR2 FQGNSA. CDR3 length: 16 residues. V was pared by 7 bases and J by 4 bases, with 15 bases of the junction left unmatched. DNA for the CDR3: TGTGCCAGCAATCTAAGGGTACAGGGGAGTCTCTATGGCTACACCTTC. Translated: CASNLRVQGSLYGYTF. Full variable domain (remainder filled in from reference TRBV7-2 and TRBJ1-2): GAGVSQSPSNKVTEKGKDVELRCDPISGHTALYWYRQSLGQGLEFLIYFQGNSAPDKSGLPSDRFSAERTGGSVSTLTIQRTQQEDSAVYLCASNLRVQGSLYGYTFGSGTRLTVV.

In this sample, this clonotype turned up many times. J is TRBJ1-2 and V is TRBV7-2, with 7 bases matching TRBD1. J lost 2 bases, V lost 1 base, and 7 bases had no gene match. The CDR3 is made up of 16 amino acids. Germline loops: CDR1 SGHTA, CDR2 FQGNSA. This CDR3 reads CASSLDPGGQNYGYTF. The CDR3 DNA is TGTGCCAGCAGCTTAGACCCAGGGGGGCAGAACTATGGCTACACCTTC.

This clonotype was recorded at least ten times. The chain joins TRBV12-3 or TRBV12-4 to TRBJ1-2; the D is unclear. The CDR3 has 13 amino acids. Trimming removed 2 bases at V and 4 bases at J, with 8 bases between. This CDR3 is CASSLSGIYGYTF. CDR3 coding DNA: TGTGCCAGCAGTTTATCGGGGATCTATGGCTACACCTTC.

This clonotype was found many times. The chain carries TRBV27 and TRBJ1-4; possibly TRBD1 for D (5 bases). Germline CDR1 is MNHEY and CDR2 is SMNVEV (reference sequence). V gave up 6 bases and J gave up 7 bases, with 15 bases separating them. The CDR3 runs to 14 residues. The CDR3 loop is CASSYRDGGEKLFF. Here the CDR3 DNA reads TGTGCCAGCAGCTACCGGGACGGCGGTGAAAAACTGTTTTTT.

This clonotype was counted ten times or more. The V gene is TRBV18, the J gene TRBJ2-3; possible D gene TRBD2, 6 bases. This CDR3 is built from 14 residues. The germline V and J ends were trimmed by 3 bases and 4 bases, with 11 bases remaining between them. Germline V gives CDR1 KGHSH, CDR2 LQKENI. CDR3 nucleotide sequence: TGTGCCAGCTCACCCCAGGGAGGTGCAGATACGCAGTATTTT. This gives the protein CASSPQGGADTQYF.

This clonotype was counted between two and nine times. As DNA, the CDR3 is TGTGCCAGCCGTCCTCCGGGACTGGGGCGGGAGCAGTACTTC. The encoded protein is CASRPPGLGREQYF. The chain employs TRBV6-2 or TRBV6-3 and TRBJ2-7, with D tentatively TRBD2 (6 bases). The CDR3 contains 14 residues. The germline V and J ends were trimmed by 8 bases and 7 bases, with 21 bases remaining between them. Looked up from germline, CDR1 is MNHEY and CDR2 is SVGEGT.

As to this clonotype: This may come from a read error, since a much larger clone is one base off. The J gene is TRBJ2-5, the V gene TRBV15, with 11 bases lining up with TRBD1. The germline V gene has CDR1 LNHNV and CDR2 YYDKDF (reference sequence). Trimming took 0 bases from V and 4 from J; bases not matched to a gene: 4. The CDR3 contains 16 residues. CDR3 bases: TGTGCCACCAGCAGAGAAGGGACAGGGGGTCGAGAGACCCAGTACTTC. Residues: CATSREGTGGRETQYF.

In this sample, this clonotype turned up a few times. This chain joins TRBV9 and TRBJ2-5; tentative D call: TRBD1 (6 bases). There are 16 residues in the CDR3. The V gene's germline CDR1 is SGDLS and CDR2 YYNGEE. With 0 bases removed from V and 5 bases from J, the gap between germline ends came to 17 bases. The DNA of the CDR3 is TGTGCCAGCAGCGTAGCTCTGGGGGCAGGTGGGGAGACCCAGTACTTC. It encodes CASSVALGAGGETQYF.

This clonotype occurred many times. V usage is TRBV12-3 or TRBV12-4 and J usage is TRBJ1-2; D uncertain. Trimming removed 8 bases at V and 4 bases at J, with 8 bases between. This CDR3 has 11 amino acids. This CDR3 reads CASETGYGYTF. The CDR3 DNA is TGTGCCAGCGAGACGGGCTATGGCTACACCTTC.

Worth noting for this clonotype: A junction boundary mismatches the germline segment, possibly from a read error. The genes are TRBV18 and TRBJ2-5, with D hard to call. Germline loops: CDR1 KGHSH, CDR2 LQKENI. The CDR3 spans 12 residues. CDR3 in amino acids: CASSPLNQVQDF. The CDR3 DNA reads as TGTGCCAGCTCACCCTTAAACCAAGTCCAGGACTTC. The complete variable domain, with remaining parts taken from reference TRBV18 and TRBJ2-5, reads NAGVMQNPRHLVRRRGQEARLRCSPMKGHSHVYWYRQLPEEGLKFMVYLQKENIIDESGMPKERFSAEFPKEGPSILRIQQVVRGDSAAYFCASSPLNQVQDFGPGTRLLVL.

The table lists this clonotype with a few counts. This chain joins TRBV14 and TRBJ2-1; D perhaps matches TRBD2 (5 bases). V shed 0 bases and J shed 9 bases, with 24 bases lying between them. Looked up from germline, CDR1 is SGHDN and CDR2 is FVKESK. The CDR3 consists of 18 residues. The CDR3 nucleotides read TGTGCCAGCAGCCAAGAAGATCCCTTTTCGGAGGTGGATGTTGAGCAGTTCTTC. Protein product: CASSQEDPFSEVDVEQFF. The full variable domain, in which reference TRBV14 and TRBJ2-1 provide the parts outside the CDR3, is EAGVTQFPSHSVIEKGQTVTLRCDPISGHDNLYWYRRVMGKEIKFLLHFVKESKQDESGMPNNRFLAERTGGTYSTLKVQPAELEDSGVYFCASSQEDPFSEVDVEQFFGPGTRLTVL.

In its sample, this clonotype was seen many times. The chain employs TRBV6-1 and TRBJ2-4; the match to TRBD2 covers 12 bases. Trimming removed 6 bases from V and 9 bases from J; junction bases left unmatched: 33. Germline assignment: CDR1 MNHNS and CDR2 SASEGT. This CDR3 has 23 amino acids. The CDR3 nucleotides are TGTGCCAGCAGAGAGACCTCTCGGGCGCCTCTAGCGGGGGGGCCTTTCGGAGGGATCATTCAGTACTTC. It encodes CASRETSRAPLAGGPFGGIIQYF.

This clonotype was found many times. This sequence joins TRBV11-2 and TRBJ1-5; 9 bases align to TRBD1. Germline V lookup: CDR1 SGHAT, CDR2 FQNNGV. The CDR3 spans 14 residues. Trimming cost V 6 bases and J 3 bases; bases outside gene matches: 3. The CDR3 protein is CASSIQGANQPQHF. DNA for the CDR3: TGTGCCAGCAGTATACAGGGGGCCAATCAGCCCCAGCATTTT.

This clonotype was seen repeatedly, ten times or more. The J gene is TRBJ1-1, the V gene TRBV7-9; D not resolved. The CDR3 length is 13 residues. Germline CDR1 reads SEHNR; CDR2 reads FQNEAQ (reference sequence). Trimming left V 2 bases short and J 2 bases short, with 6 bases between. The CDR3 DNA is TGTGCCAGCAGCTTACAGCCTAACACTGAAGCTTTCTTT. This gives the protein CASSLQPNTEAFF.

This clonotype was seen at least ten times. The chain carries TRBV2 and TRBJ2-1; 12 bases agree with TRBD2. Trimming cost V 8 bases and J 7 bases; bases outside gene matches: 9. Looked up from germline, CDR1 is SNHLY and CDR2 is FYNNEI. The CDR3 spans 15 residues. The CDR3 loop reads CASRNSGTSGNEQFF. For the CDR3, the DNA is TGTGCCAGCCGAAATTCCGGGACTAGCGGGAATGAGCAGTTCTTC.

The rearrangement joins TRBV3-1 to TRBJ2-2, with a tentative D call TRBD1 (5 bases). The CDR3 has 14 residues. The germline V gene has CDR1 LGHDT and CDR2 YNNKEL (reference sequence). The germline V and J ends were trimmed by 3 bases and 6 bases, with 11 bases remaining between them. CDR3 in DNA: TGTGCCAGCAGCCAGGCGACAGTCTCCGGGGAGCTGTTTTTT. Its protein is CASSQATVSGELFF.

The V call is TRBV20-1, the J call TRBJ2-7, with 8 bases fitting TRBD2. The trim removed 0 bases at V and 6 bases at J, leaving 7 bases unmatched. There are 14 residues in the CDR3. In germline, CDR1 is DFQATT, CDR2 SNEGSKA (reference sequence). This chain's CDR3 is CSARDSGSRLEQYF. CDR3 bases: TGCAGTGCTAGAGACAGCGGGAGTCGGCTCGAGCAGTACTTC.

The CDR3 loop is CSASLLVGQGHNGYTF. The CDR3 DNA sequence: TGCAGTGCTAGTCTTTTAGTCGGACAGGGTCACAATGGCTACACCTTC. The rearrangement links TRBV20-1 to TRBJ1-2; 8 bases match TRBD1. Per germline, CDR1 DFQATT and CDR2 SNEGSKA (reference sequence). The V and J ends lost 3 bases and 6 bases, in that order; junction bases with no gene match: 15. The CDR3 loop spans 16 amino acids.

This clonotype was observed at least ten times. This sequence joins TRBV11-2 and TRBJ2-5; TRBD1 aligns across 9 bases. CDR1 SGHAT and CDR2 FQNNGV come from the germline V gene. J gave up 2 bases and V 5 bases, and 6 bases lay outside the gene matches. There are 15 residues in the CDR3. CDR3 in DNA: TGTGCCAGCAGCCTCGGGACAGGGATACAAGAGACCCAGTACTTC. It is translated as CASSLGTGIQETQYF.

V gene TRBV29-1 combines with J gene TRBJ1-6; 7 bases map to TRBD1. The CDR3 has 13 amino acids. The V and J ends lost 4 bases and 10 bases, in that order; junction bases with no gene match: 7. Per the germline V gene, CDR1 is SQVTM and CDR2 is ANQGSEA. The CDR3 loop reads CSVGDRDRSPLHF. CDR3 nucleotide sequence: TGCAGCGTTGGAGACAGGGATCGCTCACCCCTCCACTTT.

With respect to this clonotype: The junction departs from the called germline gene at one end, perhaps through a read error. This chain joins TRBV4-1 and TRBJ2-2, with D perhaps given as TRBD1 or TRBD2 (6 bases each). CDR1 MGHRA and CDR2 YSYEKL come from the germline V gene. The CDR3 covers 13 residues. The CDR3 loop reads CASSRTVTGGLFF. For the CDR3, the DNA is TGCGCCAGCAGCAGGACAGTTACCGGGGGGCTGTTTTTT.